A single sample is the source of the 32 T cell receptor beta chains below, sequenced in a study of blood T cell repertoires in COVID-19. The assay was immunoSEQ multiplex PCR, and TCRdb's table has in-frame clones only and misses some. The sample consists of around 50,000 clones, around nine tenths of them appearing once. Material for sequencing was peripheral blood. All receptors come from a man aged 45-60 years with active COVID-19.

Here the CDR3 DNA reads TGTGCCAGCAGCTGGCGGGACAGGGTTGGAGGGGAGACCCAGTACTTC. Translation: CASSWRDRVGGETQYF. The J gene is TRBJ2-5, the V gene TRBV7-8, with TRBD1 identical over 9 bases. Germline V gene data show CDR1 as SGHVS and CDR2 as FQNEAQ. Trimming took 4 bases from V and 5 from J; bases not matched to a gene: 11. The length of the CDR3 is 16 residues.

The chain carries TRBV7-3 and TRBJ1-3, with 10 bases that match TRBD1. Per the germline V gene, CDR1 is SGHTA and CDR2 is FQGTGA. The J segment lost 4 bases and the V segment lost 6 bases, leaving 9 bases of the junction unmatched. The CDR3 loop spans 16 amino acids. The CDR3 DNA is TGTGCCAGCAGTGCCGGGACAGGGGTAACGGGAAACACCATATATTTT. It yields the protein CASSAGTGVTGNTIYF.

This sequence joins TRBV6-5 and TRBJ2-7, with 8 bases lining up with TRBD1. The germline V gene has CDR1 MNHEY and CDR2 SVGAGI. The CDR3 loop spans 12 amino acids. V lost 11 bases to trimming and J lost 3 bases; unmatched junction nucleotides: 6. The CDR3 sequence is CAASGTGYEQYF. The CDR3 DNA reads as TGTGCCGCCTCCGGGACAGGCTACGAGCAGTACTTC.

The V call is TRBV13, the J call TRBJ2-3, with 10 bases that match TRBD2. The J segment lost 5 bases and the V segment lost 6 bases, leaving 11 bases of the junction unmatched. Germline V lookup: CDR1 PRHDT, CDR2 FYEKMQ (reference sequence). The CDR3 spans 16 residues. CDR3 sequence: CASSSSWLAGEDTQYF. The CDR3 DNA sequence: TGTGCCAGCAGTTCCTCCTGGCTAGCGGGGGAAGATACGCAGTATTTT.

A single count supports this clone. The DNA for the CDR3 is TGTGCCAGCAGCTTAAATCCTAGCGGCGGGGAGCTGTTTTTT. Its translation: CASSLNPSGGELFF. The V and J genes are TRBV7-9 and TRBJ2-2, with 7 bases matching TRBD2. CDR1 SEHNR and CDR2 FQNEAQ come from the germline V gene (reference sequence). V lost 2 bases and J lost 7; bases outside the gene matches: 4. This CDR3 has 14 amino acids.

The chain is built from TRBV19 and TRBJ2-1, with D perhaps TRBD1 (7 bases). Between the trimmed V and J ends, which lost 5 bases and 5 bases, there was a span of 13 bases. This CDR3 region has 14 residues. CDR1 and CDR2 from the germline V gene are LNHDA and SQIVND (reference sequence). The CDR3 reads CASSGGTVNNEQFF. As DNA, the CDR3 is TGTGCCAGTAGTGGGGGGACAGTAAACAATGAGCAGTTCTTC.

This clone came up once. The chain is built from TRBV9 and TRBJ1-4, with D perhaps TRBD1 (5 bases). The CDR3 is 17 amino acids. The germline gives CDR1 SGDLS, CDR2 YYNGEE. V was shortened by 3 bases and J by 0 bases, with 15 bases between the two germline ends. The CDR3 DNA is TGTGCCAGCAGCGCCCGCTCGGGGGTTCCAACTAATGAAAAACTGTTTTTT. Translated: CASSARSGVPTNEKLFF.

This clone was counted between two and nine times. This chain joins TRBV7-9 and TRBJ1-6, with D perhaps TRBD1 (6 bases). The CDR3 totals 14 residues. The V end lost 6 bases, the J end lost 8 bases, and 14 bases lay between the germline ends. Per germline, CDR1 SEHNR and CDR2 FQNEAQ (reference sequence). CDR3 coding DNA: TGTGCCAGCAGTTTCGGACAGTCGTATTCACCCCTCCACTTT. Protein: CASSFGQSYSPLHF.

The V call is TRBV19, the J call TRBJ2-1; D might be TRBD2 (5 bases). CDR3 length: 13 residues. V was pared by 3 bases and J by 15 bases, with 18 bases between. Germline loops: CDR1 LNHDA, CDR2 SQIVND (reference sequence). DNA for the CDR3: TGTGCCAGTAGTATGAGTCGGGGTGAGGGTGTGTTCTTC. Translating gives CASSMSRGEGVFF.

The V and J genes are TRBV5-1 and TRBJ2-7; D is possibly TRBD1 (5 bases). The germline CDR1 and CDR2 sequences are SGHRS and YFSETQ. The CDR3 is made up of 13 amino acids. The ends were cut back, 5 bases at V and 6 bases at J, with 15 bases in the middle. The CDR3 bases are TGCGCCAGCAGGGAACAGCACCAGGGCGAGCAGTACTTC. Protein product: CASREQHQGEQYF.

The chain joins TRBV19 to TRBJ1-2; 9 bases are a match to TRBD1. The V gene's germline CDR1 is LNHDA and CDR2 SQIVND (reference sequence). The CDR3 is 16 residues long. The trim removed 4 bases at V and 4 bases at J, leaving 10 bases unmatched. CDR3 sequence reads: CASSKRTGDSGYGYTF. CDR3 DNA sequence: TGTGCCAGTAGTAAGCGGACAGGGGATAGCGGCTATGGCTACACCTTC. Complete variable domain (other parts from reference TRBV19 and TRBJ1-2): DGGITQSPKYLFRKEGQNVTLSCEQNLNHDAMYWYRQDPGQGLRLIYYSQIVNDFQKGDIAEGYSVSREKKESFPLTVTSAQKNPTAFYLCASSKRTGDSGYGYTFGSGTRLTVV.

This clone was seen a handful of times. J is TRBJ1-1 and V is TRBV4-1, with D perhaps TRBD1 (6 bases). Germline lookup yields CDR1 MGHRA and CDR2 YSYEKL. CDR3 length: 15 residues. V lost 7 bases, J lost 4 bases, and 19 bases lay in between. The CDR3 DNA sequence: TGCGCCAGCAAACCCGGGGGGCGAGGAGGCACTGAAGCTTTCTTT. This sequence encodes CASKPGGRGGTEAFF.

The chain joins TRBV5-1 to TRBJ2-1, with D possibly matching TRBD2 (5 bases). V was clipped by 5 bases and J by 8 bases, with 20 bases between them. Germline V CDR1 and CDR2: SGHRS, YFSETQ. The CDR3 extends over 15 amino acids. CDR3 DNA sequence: TGCGCCAGCAGGGTCCCGGAGGACGCTGACGATGAGCAGTTCTTC. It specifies CASRVPEDADDEQFF.

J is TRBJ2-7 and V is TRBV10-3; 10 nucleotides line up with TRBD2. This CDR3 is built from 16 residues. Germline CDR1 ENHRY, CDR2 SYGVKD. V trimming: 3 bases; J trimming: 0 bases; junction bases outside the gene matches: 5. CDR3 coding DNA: TGTGCCATCAGTGACTCCGGACTAGCGGACTCCTACGAGCAGTACTTC. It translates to CAISDSGLADSYEQYF.

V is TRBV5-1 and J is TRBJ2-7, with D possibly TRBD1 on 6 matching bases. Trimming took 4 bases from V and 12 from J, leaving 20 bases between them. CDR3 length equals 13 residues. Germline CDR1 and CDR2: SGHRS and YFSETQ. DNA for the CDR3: TGCGCCAGCAGCCTGACGACAGGTACCGAGGTGTACTTC. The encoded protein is CASSLTTGTEVYF.

In nucleotides, the CDR3 is TGTGCTAGTGGAATCCTACAGGGGAGGTTTCTCAATGAGCAGTTCTTC. This gives the protein CASGILQGRFLNEQFF. This chain uses TRBV12-5 with TRBJ2-1; maybe TRBD1 (7 bases). CDR3 length equals 16 residues. The V end was cut by 6 bases, the J end by 6 bases, with 21 bases between. The germline gives CDR1 LGHNT, CDR2 FRNRAP.

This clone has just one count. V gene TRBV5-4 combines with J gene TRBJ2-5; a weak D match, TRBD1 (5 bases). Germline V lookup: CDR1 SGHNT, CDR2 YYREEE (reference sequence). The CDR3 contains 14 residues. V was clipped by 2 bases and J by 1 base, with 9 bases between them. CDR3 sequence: CASSLGQVQETQYF. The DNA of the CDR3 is TGTGCCAGCAGCTTAGGACAAGTCCAAGAGACCCAGTACTTC.

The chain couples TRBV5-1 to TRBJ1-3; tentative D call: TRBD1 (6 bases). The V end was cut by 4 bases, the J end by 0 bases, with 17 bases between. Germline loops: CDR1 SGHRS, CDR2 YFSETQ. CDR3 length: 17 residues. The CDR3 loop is CASSPNLGALSGNTIYF. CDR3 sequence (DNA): TGCGCCAGCAGCCCGAATTTGGGGGCACTCTCTGGAAACACCATATATTTT.

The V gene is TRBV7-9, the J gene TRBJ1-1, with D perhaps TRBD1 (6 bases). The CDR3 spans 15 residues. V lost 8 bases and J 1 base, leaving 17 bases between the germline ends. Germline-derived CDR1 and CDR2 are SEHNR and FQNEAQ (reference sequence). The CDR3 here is CASSQGRQENTEAFF. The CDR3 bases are TGTGCCAGCTCACAGGGAAGACAGGAGAACACTGAAGCTTTCTTT. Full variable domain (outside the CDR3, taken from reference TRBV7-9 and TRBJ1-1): DTGVSQNPRHKITKRGQNVTFRCDPISEHNRLYWYRQTLGQGPEFLTYFQNEAQLEKSRLLSDRFSAERPKGSFSTLEIQRTEQGDSAMYLCASSQGRQENTEAFFGQGTRLTVV.

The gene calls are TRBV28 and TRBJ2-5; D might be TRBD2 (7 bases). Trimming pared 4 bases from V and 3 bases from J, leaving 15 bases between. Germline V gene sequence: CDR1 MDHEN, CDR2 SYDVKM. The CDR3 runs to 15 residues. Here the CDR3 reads CASSSLGGVEETQYF. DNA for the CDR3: TGTGCCAGCAGTTCCTTAGGGGGGGTGGAAGAGACCCAGTACTTC. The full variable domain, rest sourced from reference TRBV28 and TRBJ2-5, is DVKVTQSSRYLVKRTGEKVFLECVQDMDHENMFWYRQDPGLGLRLIYFSYDVKMKEKGDIPEGYSVSREKKERFSLILESASTNQTSMYLCASSSLGGVEETQYFGPGTRLLVL.

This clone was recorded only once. CDR3 sequence reads: CASSISGYNEQFF. CDR3 nucleotides: TGTGCCAGTAGTATATCGGGTTACAATGAGCAGTTCTTC. The chain joins TRBV19 to TRBJ2-1; D not resolved. V was clipped by 2 bases and J by 4 bases, with 6 bases between them. Germline CDR1 LNHDA, CDR2 SQIVND (reference sequence). The CDR3 length is 13 residues.

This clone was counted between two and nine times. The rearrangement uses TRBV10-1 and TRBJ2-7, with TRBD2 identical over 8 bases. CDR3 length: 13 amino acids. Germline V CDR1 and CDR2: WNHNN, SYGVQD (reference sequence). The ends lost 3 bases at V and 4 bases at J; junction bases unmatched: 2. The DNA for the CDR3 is TGCGCCAGCAGTGAAGCGGGGGTATACGAGCAGTACTTC. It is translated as CASSEAGVYEQYF.

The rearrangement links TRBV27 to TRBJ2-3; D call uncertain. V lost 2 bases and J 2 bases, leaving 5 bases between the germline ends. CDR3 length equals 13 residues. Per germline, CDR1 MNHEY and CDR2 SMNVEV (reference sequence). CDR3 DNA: TGTGCCAGCAGTTTAGTGGCCACAGATACGCAGTATTTT. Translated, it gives CASSLVATDTQYF.

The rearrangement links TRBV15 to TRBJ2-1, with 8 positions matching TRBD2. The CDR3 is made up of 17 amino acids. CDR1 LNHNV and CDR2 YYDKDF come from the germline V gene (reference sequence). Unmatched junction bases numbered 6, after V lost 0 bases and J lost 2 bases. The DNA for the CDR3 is TGTGCCACCAGCAGAGAGGGAGGCGGGGGGCCCTACAATGAGCAGTTCTTC. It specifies CATSREGGGGPYNEQFF.

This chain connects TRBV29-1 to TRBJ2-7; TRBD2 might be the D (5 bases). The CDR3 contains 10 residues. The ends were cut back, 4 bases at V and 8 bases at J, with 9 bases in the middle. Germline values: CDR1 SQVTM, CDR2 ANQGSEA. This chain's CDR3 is CSVGSGKQYF. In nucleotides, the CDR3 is TGCAGCGTTGGATCGGGGAAGCAGTACTTC.

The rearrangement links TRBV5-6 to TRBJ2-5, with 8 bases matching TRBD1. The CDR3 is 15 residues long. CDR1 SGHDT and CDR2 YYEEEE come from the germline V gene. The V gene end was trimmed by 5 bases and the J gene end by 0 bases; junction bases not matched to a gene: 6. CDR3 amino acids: CASRKTQGDQETQYF. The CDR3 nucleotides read TGTGCCAGCAGGAAAACACAGGGGGACCAAGAGACCCAGTACTTC.

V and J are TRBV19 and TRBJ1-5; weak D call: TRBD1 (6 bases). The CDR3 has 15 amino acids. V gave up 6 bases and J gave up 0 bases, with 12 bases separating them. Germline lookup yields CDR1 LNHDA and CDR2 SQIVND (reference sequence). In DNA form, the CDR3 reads TGTGCCAGTAGGAAAGACAGGAATAGCAATCAGCCCCAGCATTTT. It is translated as CASRKDRNSNQPQHF.

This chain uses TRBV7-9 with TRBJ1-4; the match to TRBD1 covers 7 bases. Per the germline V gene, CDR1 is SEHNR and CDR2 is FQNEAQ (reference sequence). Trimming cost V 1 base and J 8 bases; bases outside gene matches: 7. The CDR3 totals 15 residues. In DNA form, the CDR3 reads TGTGCCAGCAGCTTAGGGGACAGTTTGAGCGAAAAACTGTTTTTT. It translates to CASSLGDSLSEKLFF.

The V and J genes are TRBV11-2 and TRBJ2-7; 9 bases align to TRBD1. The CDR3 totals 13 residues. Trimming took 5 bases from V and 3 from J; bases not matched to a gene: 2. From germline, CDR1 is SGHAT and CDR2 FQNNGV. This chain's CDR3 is CASSEGQGYEQYF. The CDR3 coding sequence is TGTGCCAGCAGCGAGGGACAGGGCTACGAGCAGTACTTC.

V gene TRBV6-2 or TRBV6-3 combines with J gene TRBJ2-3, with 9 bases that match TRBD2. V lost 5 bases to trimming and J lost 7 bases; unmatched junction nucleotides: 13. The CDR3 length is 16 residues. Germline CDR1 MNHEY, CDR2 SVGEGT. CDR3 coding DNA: TGTGCCAGCAGTACCTGGGTAGCGGGAGTTCCGAATACGCAGTATTTT. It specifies CASSTWVAGVPNTQYF.

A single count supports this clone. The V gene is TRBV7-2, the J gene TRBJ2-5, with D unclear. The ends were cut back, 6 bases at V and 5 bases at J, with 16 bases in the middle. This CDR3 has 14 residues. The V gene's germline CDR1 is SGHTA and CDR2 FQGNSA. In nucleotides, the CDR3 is TGTGCCAGCAGTCCAAGTACGGGTGGGGAGACCCAGTACTTC. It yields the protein CASSPSTGGETQYF. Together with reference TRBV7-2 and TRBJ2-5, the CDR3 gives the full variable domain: GAGVSQSPSNKVTEKGKDVELRCDPISGHTALYWYRQSLGQGLEFLIYFQGNSAPDKSGLPSDRFSAERTGGSVSTLTIQRTQQEDSAVYLCASSPSTGGETQYFGPGTRLLVL.

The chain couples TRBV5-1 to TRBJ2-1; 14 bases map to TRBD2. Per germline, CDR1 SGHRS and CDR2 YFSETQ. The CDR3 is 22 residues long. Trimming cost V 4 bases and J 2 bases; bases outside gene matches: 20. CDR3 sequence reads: CASSRWSSPGTSGSSAYNEQFF. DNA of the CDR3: TGCGCCAGCAGCCGCTGGTCATCTCCCGGGACTAGCGGGAGCAGTGCCTACAATGAGCAGTTCTTC.